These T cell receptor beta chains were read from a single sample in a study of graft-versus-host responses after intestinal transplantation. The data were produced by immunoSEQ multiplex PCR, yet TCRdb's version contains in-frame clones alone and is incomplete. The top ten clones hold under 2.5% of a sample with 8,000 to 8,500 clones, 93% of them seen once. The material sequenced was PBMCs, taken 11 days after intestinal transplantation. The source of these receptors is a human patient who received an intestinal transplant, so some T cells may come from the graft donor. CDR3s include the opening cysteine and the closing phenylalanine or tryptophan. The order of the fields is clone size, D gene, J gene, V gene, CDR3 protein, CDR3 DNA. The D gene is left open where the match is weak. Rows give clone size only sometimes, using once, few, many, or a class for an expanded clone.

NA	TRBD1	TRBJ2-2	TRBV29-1	CSALLGQGRNTGELFF	TGCAGCGCTCTCCTAGGACAGGGTCGGAACACCGGGGAGCTGTTTTTT
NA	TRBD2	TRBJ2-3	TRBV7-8	CASSPHPQRELSTDTQYF	TGTGCCAGCAGCCCACACCCCCAGCGGGAGCTAAGCACAGATACGCAGTATTTT
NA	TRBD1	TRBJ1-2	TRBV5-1	CASSNFSDRAYGYTF	TGCGCCAGCAGCAATTTCTCGGACAGGGCTTATGGCTACACCTTC
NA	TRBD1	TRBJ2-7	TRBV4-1	CASSQRDSGYEQYF	TGCGCCAGCAGCCAAAGGGACAGCGGCTACGAGCAGTACTTC
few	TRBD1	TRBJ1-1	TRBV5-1	CASSERTGAHINTEAFF	TGCGCCAGCAGCGAAAGGACAGGCGCACATATAAACACTGAAGCTTTCTTT
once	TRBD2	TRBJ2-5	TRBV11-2	CASSSSGGGLWTQYF	TGTGCCAGCAGCTCTAGCGGGGGGGGTTTGTGGACCCAGTACTTC
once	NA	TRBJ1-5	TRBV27	CASSLAVDQPQHF	TGTGCCAGCAGTTTGGCAGTCGATCAGCCCCAGCATTTT
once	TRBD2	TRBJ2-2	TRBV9	CASSVGTTGELFF	TGTGCCAGCAGCGTCGGGACTACAGGGGAGCTGTTTTTT
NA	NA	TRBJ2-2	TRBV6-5	CASSYSRKRSGELFF	TGTGCCAGCAGTTACTCACGGAAGAGGTCCGGGGAGCTGTTTTTT
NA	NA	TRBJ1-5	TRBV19	CASSNSGERGNQPQHF	TGTGCCAGTAGTAACTCAGGGGAGAGGGGCAATCAGCCCCAGCATTTT
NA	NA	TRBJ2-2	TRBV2	CASRPSDRVYTGELFF	TGTGCCAGCAGGCCTAGCGACAGGGTGTACACCGGGGAGCTGTTTTTT
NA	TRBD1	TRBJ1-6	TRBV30	CAWHGGQGSSPLHF	TGTGCCTGGCACGGGGGACAGGGTAGTTCACCCCTCCACTTT
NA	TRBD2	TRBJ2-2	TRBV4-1	CASSQGTSGGAVGELFF	TGCGCCAGCAGCCAGGGGACTAGCGGGGGGGCGGTGGGGGAGCTGTTTTTT
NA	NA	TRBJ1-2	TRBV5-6	CASNPGSGGHGYTF	TGTGCCAGCAATCCGGGTTCCGGAGGGCATGGCTACACCTTC
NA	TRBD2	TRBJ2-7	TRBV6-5	CASSPLAGGTDEQYF	TGTGCCAGCAGTCCCCTCGCGGGAGGGACGGACGAGCAGTACTTC
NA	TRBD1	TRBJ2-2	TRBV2	CASRGQGVGTGELFF	TGTGCCAGCAGGGGACAGGGGGTTGGGACCGGGGAGCTGTTTTTT
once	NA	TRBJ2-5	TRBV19	CASSIGVGSGEETQYF	TGTGCCAGTAGTATAGGCGTCGGGTCGGGTGAAGAGACCCAGTACTTC
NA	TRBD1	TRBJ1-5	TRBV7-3	CASSPIGTANQPQHF	TGTGCCAGCAGCCCTATAGGGACAGCTAATCAGCCCCAGCATTTT
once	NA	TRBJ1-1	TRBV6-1	CAGEGPNTEAFF	TGTGCCGGGGAGGGGCCAAACACTGAAGCTTTCTTT
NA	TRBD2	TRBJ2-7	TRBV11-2	CASSPQVSGSLSYEQYF	TGTGCCAGCAGTCCCCAGGTTAGCGGGAGCTTGAGCTACGAGCAGTACTTC
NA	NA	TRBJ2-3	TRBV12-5	CASAVYREGGTDTQYF	TGTGCTAGTGCCGTATACAGGGAGGGCGGTACAGATACGCAGTATTTT
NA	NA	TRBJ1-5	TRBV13	CASSSSQNQPQHF	TGTGCCAGCAGCTCAAGCCAAAATCAGCCCCAGCATTTT
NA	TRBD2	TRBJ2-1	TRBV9	CASSTRLAGGNNEQFF	TGTGCCAGCAGCACCCGACTAGCGGGGGGAAACAATGAGCAGTTCTTC
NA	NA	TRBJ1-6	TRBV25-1	CASSGQDSWSTPLHF	TGTGCCAGCAGTGGCCAGGACAGCTGGTCGACCCCCCTCCACTTT
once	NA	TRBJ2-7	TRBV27	CASSLLGASSYEQYF	TGTGCCAGCAGTTTATTGGGGGCGTCGTCCTACGAGCAGTACTTC
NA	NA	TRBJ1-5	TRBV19	CASSIGQYSNQPQHF	TGTGCCAGTAGTATAGGGCAGTATAGCAATCAGCCCCAGCATTTT
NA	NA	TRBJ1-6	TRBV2	CASSESGKNSPLHF	TGTGCCAGCAGTGAATCAGGGAAGAATTCACCCCTCCACTTT
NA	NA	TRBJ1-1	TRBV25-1	CASSDWGEDTEAFF	TGTGCCAGCAGTGACTGGGGAGAGGACACTGAAGCTTTCTTT
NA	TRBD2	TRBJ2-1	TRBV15	CATSDQREFIGGSYNEQFF	TGTGCCACCAGCGACCAGCGGGAGTTTATTGGTGGTTCCTACAATGAGCAGTTCTTC
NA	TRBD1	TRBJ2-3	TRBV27	CASSPRQGVPDTQYF	TGTGCCAGCAGCCCACGACAGGGGGTCCCAGATACGCAGTATTTT
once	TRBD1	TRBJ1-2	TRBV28	CASRGTANYGYTF	TGTGCCAGCAGAGGGACAGCGAACTATGGCTACACCTTC
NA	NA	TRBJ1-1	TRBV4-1	CASSQGGQTEAFF	TGCGCCAGCAGCCAAGGGGGGCAGACTGAAGCTTTCTTT
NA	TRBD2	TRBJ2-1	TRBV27	CASSPLAGGLDEQFF	TGTGCCAGCAGCCCTCTAGCGGGAGGTCTTGATGAGCAGTTCTTC
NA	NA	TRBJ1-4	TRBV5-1	CASSLGEGATNEKLFF	TGCGCCAGCAGCTTGGGAGAGGGTGCAACTAATGAAAAACTGTTTTTT
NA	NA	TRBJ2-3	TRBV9	CASSTGGSSTDTQYF	TGTGCCAGCAGCACGGGTGGATCTAGCACAGATACGCAGTATTTT
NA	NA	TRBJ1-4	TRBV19	CASSIAGIREKLFF	TGTGCCAGTAGTATAGCTGGCATCCGTGAAAAACTGTTTTTT
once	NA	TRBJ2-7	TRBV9	CASSPGGPSYEQYF	TGTGCCAGCAGCCCCGGGGGGCCCTCCTACGAGCAGTACTTC
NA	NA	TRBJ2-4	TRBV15	CATSSAGEEENIQYF	TGTGCCACCAGCAGTGCAGGGGAAGAGGAAAACATTCAGTACTTC
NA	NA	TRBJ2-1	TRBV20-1	CSARDLDEQFF	TGCAGTGCTAGAGATTTAGATGAGCAGTTCTTC
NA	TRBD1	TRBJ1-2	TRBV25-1	CASSEGQVGYTF	TGTGCCAGCAGTGAGGGACAGGTCGGCTACACCTTC
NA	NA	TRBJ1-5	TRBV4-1	CASSQEATGVNQPQHF	TGCGCCAGCAGCCAAGAGGCGACAGGAGTTAATCAGCCCCAGCATTTT
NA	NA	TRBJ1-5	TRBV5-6	CASSLGGGGFGQPQHF	TGTGCCAGCAGCTTGGGCGGGGGGGGGTTCGGTCAGCCCCAGCATTTT
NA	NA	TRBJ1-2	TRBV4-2	CASSQESQSNYGYTF	TGTGCCAGCAGCCAAGAGTCCCAATCTAACTATGGCTACACCTTC
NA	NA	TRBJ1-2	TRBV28	CASSRLGGAYGYTF	TGTGCCAGCAGTCGGCTGGGGGGGGCTTACGGCTACACCTTC
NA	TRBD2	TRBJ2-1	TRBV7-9	CASSSKGGTSAISYNEQFF	TGTGCCAGCAGCTCTAAAGGGGGGACTAGTGCCATCTCCTACAATGAGCAGTTCTTC
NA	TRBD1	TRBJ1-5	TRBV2	CASSADRGNQPQHF	TGTGCCAGCAGCGCCGACAGGGGCAATCAGCCCCAGCATTTT
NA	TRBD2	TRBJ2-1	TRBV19	CASSRRTSAWSSYNEQFF	TGTGCCAGTAGTAGAAGAACTAGCGCTTGGAGCTCCTACAATGAGCAGTTCTTC
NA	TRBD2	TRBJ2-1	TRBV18	CASSPPERGSYNEQFF	TGTGCCAGCTCACCACCGGAGCGGGGATCCTACAATGAGCAGTTCTTC
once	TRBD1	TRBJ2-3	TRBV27	CASSLKGAPYVFTDTQYF	TGTGCCAGCAGTCTAAAGGGGGCTCCCTACGTCTTCACAGATACGCAGTATTTT
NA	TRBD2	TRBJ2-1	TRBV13	CASSPHGSGRVEEQFF	TGTGCCAGCAGCCCCCACGGGAGCGGGAGGGTTGAGGAGCAGTTCTTC
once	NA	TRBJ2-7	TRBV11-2	CASSLIQQGEQYF	TGTGCCAGCAGCTTAATCCAGCAGGGGGAGCAGTACTTC
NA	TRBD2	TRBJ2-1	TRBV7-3	CASSLAGGLYNEQFF	TGTGCCAGCAGCTTAGCGGGAGGCCTTTACAATGAGCAGTTCTTC
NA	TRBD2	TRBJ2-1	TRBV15	CATGRGAGEYNEQFF	TGTGCCACCGGGAGGGGAGCGGGGGAGTACAATGAGCAGTTCTTC
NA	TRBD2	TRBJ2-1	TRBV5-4	CASSPPGLAGGGEQFF	TGTGCCAGCAGCCCTCCCGGACTAGCGGGAGGTGGTGAGCAGTTCTTC